Below, 22 T cell receptor beta chains from the same sample are listed, as sequenced in a study of control samples from healthy donors and cancer patients. The table came from immunoSEQ multiplex PCR; TCRdb's copy has only in-frame clones and leaves some out. The sample includes tens of thousands of clones, nearly 90% of them seen just once. Sequencing was carried out using blood. The receptors come from a man in his fifties or sixties in good health.

V is TRBV27 and J is TRBJ1-6, with D perhaps TRBD1 (5 bases). The CDR3 spans 16 residues. The germline V and J ends were trimmed by 4 bases and 9 bases, with 19 bases remaining between them. In germline, CDR1 is MNHEY, CDR2 SMNVEV (reference sequence). CDR3 sequence: CASSYGAGALVSPLHF. As DNA, the CDR3 is TGTGCCAGCAGTTACGGGGCAGGTGCCTTGGTTTCACCCCTCCACTTT.

This chain uses TRBV12-3 or TRBV12-4 with TRBJ2-2, with D hard to call. CDR3 length: 13 amino acids. Trimming removed 3 bases at V and 7 bases at J, with 9 bases between. CDR3 coding DNA: TGTGCCAGCAGTTTCCTTTGGGGCGGGGAGCTGTTTTTT. Protein product: CASSFLWGGELFF.

This rearrangement joins TRBV3-1 (or the pseudogene TRBV3-2) to TRBJ1-1; D not certain. CDR3 length: 13 residues. Trimming took 4 bases from V and 2 from J, leaving 8 bases between them. The germline CDR1 and CDR2 sequences are LGHDT and YNNKEL (reference sequence). The CDR3 loop is CASSPLLNTEAFF. In DNA form, the CDR3 reads TGTGCCAGCAGCCCTCTCCTTAACACTGAAGCTTTCTTT.

CDR3 bases: TGTGCCAGCAGTCCGGGACGCACAAGGGCCCTCCACTTT. Encoded protein: CASSPGRTRALHF. This chain connects TRBV27 to TRBJ1-6; possible D gene TRBD1, 5 bases. Germline loops: CDR1 MNHEY, CDR2 SMNVEV (reference sequence). Trimming took 5 bases from V and 14 from J, leaving 16 bases between them. The CDR3 loop spans 13 amino acids.

This chain uses TRBV9 with TRBJ2-4, with D uncertain. Trimming stripped 0 bases from V and 3 bases from J, with 7 bases between. The germline V gene encodes CDR1 SGDLS and CDR2 YYNGEE. This CDR3 is 14 amino acids long. The CDR3 sequence is CASSVGVGKNIQYF. As DNA, the CDR3 is TGTGCCAGCAGCGTAGGGGTTGGCAAAAACATTCAGTACTTC.

The chain combines TRBV5-3 with TRBJ2-4, with a weak D call TRBD2 (5 bases). TRBV5-3 is classed as an ORF, of uncertain function. The CDR3 extends over 15 amino acids. The ends were cut back, 4 bases at V and 0 bases at J, with 11 bases in the middle. For the CDR3, the DNA is TGTGCCAGAAGCCGACTAACTTTAGCCAAAAACATTCAGTACTTC. Translation: CARSRLTLAKNIQYF.

V and J are TRBV7-6 and TRBJ2-5; D tentatively fits TRBD1 or TRBD2 (6 bases each). V lost 1 base to trimming and J lost 5 bases, with 14 bases between them. The V gene's germline CDR1 is SGHVS and CDR2 FNYEAQ. This CDR3 spans 15 amino acids. The CDR3 loop is CASSLVGGKEETQYF. The CDR3 nucleotides are TGTGCCAGCAGCTTAGTGGGGGGCAAGGAGGAGACCCAGTACTTC.

V is TRBV6-6 and J is TRBJ2-1, with TRBD2 identical over 7 bases. The V gene end was trimmed by 4 bases and the J gene end by 5 bases; junction bases not matched to a gene: 8. CDR3 length: 15 amino acids. Germline CDR1 MNHNY, CDR2 SVGAGI (reference sequence). The CDR3 sequence is CASSSTRGGNNEQFF. The CDR3 DNA reads as TGTGCCAGCAGTTCAACCCGGGGAGGGAACAATGAGCAGTTCTTC.

CDR3 protein: CASSSVGGVGGELFF. DNA of the CDR3: TGTGCCAGCAGCTCGGTCGGGGGGGTCGGCGGGGAGCTGTTTTTT. This chain uses TRBV7-8 with TRBJ2-2; 8 nucleotides line up with TRBD2. CDR3 size: 15 residues. Per the germline V gene, CDR1 is SGHVS and CDR2 is FQNEAQ. The V segment lost 4 bases and the J segment 7 bases; nucleotides outside the gene matches: 8.

V is TRBV5-4 and J is TRBJ2-1, with unresolved D. Germline CDR1 SGHNT, CDR2 YYREEE (reference sequence). The CDR3 is made up of 14 amino acids. V was clipped by 0 bases and J by 6 bases, with 10 bases between them. The CDR3 loop reads CASSLDLEVNEQFF. CDR3 in DNA: TGTGCCAGCAGCTTGGATCTCGAGGTCAATGAGCAGTTCTTC.

The chain recombines TRBV10-2 with TRBJ1-1, with D possibly being TRBD1 (5 bases). V dropped 10 bases and J dropped 0 bases, with 15 bases sitting between them. The CDR3 runs 14 residues. Germline lookup yields CDR1 WSHSY and CDR2 SAAADI. Here the CDR3 reads CATYSGFMNTEAFF. The DNA for the CDR3 is TGCGCCACCTACTCAGGGTTTATGAACACTGAAGCTTTCTTT.

The rearrangement links TRBV7-9 to TRBJ1-2; TRBD1 is a possible D gene (5 bases). Looked up from germline, CDR1 is SEHNR and CDR2 is FQNEAQ (reference sequence). The CDR3 is 13 residues long. V was cut by 5 bases and J by 8 bases, with 15 bases left in between. The CDR3 coding sequence is TGTGCCAGCAGCCTACGGAGAGGGGACGGCTACACCTTC. It is translated as CASSLRRGDGYTF.

This chain uses TRBV19 with TRBJ1-1; TRBD1 aligns across 7 bases. There are 15 residues in the CDR3. Per the germline V gene, CDR1 is LNHDA and CDR2 is SQIVND (reference sequence). V was clipped by 5 bases and J by 6 bases; unmatched bases: 12. The CDR3 DNA is TGTGCCAGTAGTCCGACAGGGACCATAATTGCTGAAGCTTTCTTT. Protein product: CASSPTGTIIAEAFF.

This rearrangement joins TRBV4-2 to TRBJ1-3; D not certain. This CDR3 contains 16 residues. The germline V gene has CDR1 LGHNA and CDR2 YNFKEQ. The germline V and J ends were trimmed by 1 base and 4 bases, with 14 bases remaining between them. In DNA form, the CDR3 reads TGTGCCAGCAGCCAAGCCGGCGGTATCTTGGGAAACACCATATATTTT. It translates to CASSQAGGILGNTIYF.

V gene TRBV6-2 or TRBV6-3 combines with J gene TRBJ2-1, with 15 bases matching TRBD2. Germline CDR1 MNHEY, CDR2 SVGEGT. The CDR3 runs to 18 residues. V was clipped by 0 bases and J by 4 bases; unmatched bases: 4. CDR3 in amino acids: CASSYSGLAGGGYNEQFF. The CDR3 DNA follows: TGTGCCAGCAGTTACTCGGGACTAGCGGGGGGCGGGTACAATGAGCAGTTCTTC.

CDR3 DNA sequence: TGTGCCAGTAGTATCATCGTAGGGACAGGTAACACTGAAGCTTTCTTT. It translates to CASSIIVGTGNTEAFF. The chain employs TRBV19 and TRBJ1-1, with TRBD1 matching 8 bases. This CDR3 region has 16 residues. Germline CDR1 LNHDA, CDR2 SQIVND (reference sequence). V lost 3 bases to trimming and J lost 2 bases; unmatched junction nucleotides: 8.

The chain couples TRBV4-1 to TRBJ1-5, with a possible D match to TRBD1 (6 bases). The CDR3 consists of 16 residues. V lost 4 bases and J lost 4, with 17 bases in between. Germline V CDR1 and CDR2: MGHRA, YSYEKL. CDR3 residues: CASSPSSQGGNQPQHF. Written as DNA, the CDR3 is TGCGCCAGCAGCCCCTCCTCACAGGGAGGGAATCAGCCCCAGCATTTT.

This chain connects TRBV5-6 to TRBJ2-7; D not resolved. CDR3 size: 12 residues. The V and J ends lost 0 bases and 3 bases respectively, with 4 bases between them. Germline loops: CDR1 SGHDT, CDR2 YYEEEE. The CDR3 is CASSLGVYEQYF. The CDR3 DNA is TGTGCCAGCAGCTTGGGCGTCTACGAGCAGTACTTC.

The J gene is TRBJ2-7, the V gene TRBV18; tentative D call: TRBD1 (6 bases). CDR3 length: 17 amino acids. The V gene lost 4 bases and the J gene lost 0 bases, with 19 bases spanning the gap. CDR1 is KGHSH and CDR2 is LQKENI in the germline V gene. The CDR3: CASSLSVGARSSYEQYF. DNA of the CDR3: TGTGCCAGCTCACTAAGCGTGGGGGCCAGGAGCTCCTACGAGCAGTACTTC.

The chain has TRBV6-5 and TRBJ1-1; TRBD1 matches at 11 bases. The CDR3 length is 14 residues. V lost 9 bases and J lost 3; bases outside the gene matches: 6. Germline loops: CDR1 MNHEY, CDR2 SVGAGI. DNA of the CDR3: TGTGCCAGTAGGACAGGGGGCTTCTACACTGAAGCTTTCTTT. Residues: CASRTGGFYTEAFF.

The rearrangement uses TRBV10-3 and TRBJ1-1; D is unresolved. The CDR3 covers 13 residues. V shed 8 bases and J shed 0 bases, with 10 bases lying between them. Germline V gives CDR1 ENHRY, CDR2 SYGVKD. The CDR3 region has the DNA TGTGCCATCGAACACAGCGTGAACACTGAAGCTTTCTTT. Its protein product is CAIEHSVNTEAFF.

This chain connects TRBV4-2 to TRBJ2-3; TRBD2 agrees at 8 bases. The ends lost 3 bases at V and 6 bases at J; junction bases unmatched: 11. This CDR3 has 16 amino acids. Germline V gene lookup returns CDR1 LGHNA and CDR2 YNFKEQ. The CDR3 region is CASSQATGGPTDTQYF. CDR3 nucleotide sequence: TGTGCCAGCAGCCAGGCTACGGGGGGGCCAACGGATACGCAGTATTTT.